This T cell receptor (beta chain) appears in the sequencing data of a study of blood T cell repertoires in COVID-19. Study-level background: Both acute and convalescent COVID-19 samples were obtained from the United States, Italy and Spain.

This clone was detected once. Seattle's cohort entered during active infection and was followed longitudinally. This table comes from immunoSEQ multiplex PCR, and its TCRdb copy is limited to in-frame clones, with some not included. Of almost 350,000 clones detected, roughly 89% appear once; the ten largest clones hold roughly 3.9%. From germline, CDR1 is SGDLS and CDR2 YYNGEE. The junction had 6 bases not matched to a gene; V was cut back by 3 bases and J by 8 bases. This CDR3 is 14 amino acids long. The receptor comes from a woman aged 55-70 years with COVID-19, enrolled during active disease. The chain combines TRBV9 with TRBJ1-4, with 8 positions matching TRBD1. The sample was peripheral blood. The CDR3 reads CASSEGQAQEKLFF. CDR3 in DNA: TGTGCCAGCAGCGAGGGACAGGCGCAAGAAAAACTGTTTTTT.